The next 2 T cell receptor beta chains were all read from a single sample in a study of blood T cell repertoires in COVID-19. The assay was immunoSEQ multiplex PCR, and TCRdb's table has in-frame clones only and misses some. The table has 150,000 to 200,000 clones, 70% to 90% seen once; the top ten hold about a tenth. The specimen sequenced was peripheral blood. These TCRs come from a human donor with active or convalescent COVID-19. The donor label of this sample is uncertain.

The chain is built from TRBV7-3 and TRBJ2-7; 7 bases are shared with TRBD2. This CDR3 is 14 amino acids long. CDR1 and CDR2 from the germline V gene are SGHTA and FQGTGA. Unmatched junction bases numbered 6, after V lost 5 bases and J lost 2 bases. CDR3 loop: CASSLGGVPYEQYF. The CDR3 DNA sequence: TGTGCCAGCAGCCTGGGGGGGGTCCCCTACGAGCAGTACTTC.

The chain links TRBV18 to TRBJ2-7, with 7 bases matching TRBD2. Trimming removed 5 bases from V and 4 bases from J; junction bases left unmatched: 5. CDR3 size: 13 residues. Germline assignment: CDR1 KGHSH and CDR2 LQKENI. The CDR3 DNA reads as TGTGCCAGCTCATCGGGAGGCCGATACGAGCAGTACTTC. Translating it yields CASSSGGRYEQYF.